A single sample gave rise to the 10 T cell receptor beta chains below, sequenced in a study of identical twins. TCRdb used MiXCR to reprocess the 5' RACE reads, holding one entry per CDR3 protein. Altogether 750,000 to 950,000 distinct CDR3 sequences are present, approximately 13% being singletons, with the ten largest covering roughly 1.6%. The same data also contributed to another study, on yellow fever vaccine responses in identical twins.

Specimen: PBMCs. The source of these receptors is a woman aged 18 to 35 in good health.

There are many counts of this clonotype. The CDR3 loop reads CASSSDRVATEAFF. CDR3 sequence (DNA): TGTGCCAGCAGCTCCGACAGGGTGGCCACTGAAGCTTTCTTT. The gene calls are TRBV7-9 and TRBJ1-1; 7 positions match TRBD1. The germline V gene encodes CDR1 SEHNR and CDR2 FQNEAQ (reference sequence). The junction had 6 bases not matched to a gene; V was cut back by 4 bases and J by 4 bases. CDR3 size: 14 residues.

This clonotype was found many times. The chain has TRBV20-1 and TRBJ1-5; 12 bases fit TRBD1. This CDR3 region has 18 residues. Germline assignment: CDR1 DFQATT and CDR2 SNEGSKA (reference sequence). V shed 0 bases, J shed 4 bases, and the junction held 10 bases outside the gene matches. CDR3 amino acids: CSARDPGQGAERNQPQHF. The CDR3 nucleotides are TGCAGTGCTAGAGATCCGGGACAGGGGGCTGAGAGGAATCAGCCCCAGCATTTT.

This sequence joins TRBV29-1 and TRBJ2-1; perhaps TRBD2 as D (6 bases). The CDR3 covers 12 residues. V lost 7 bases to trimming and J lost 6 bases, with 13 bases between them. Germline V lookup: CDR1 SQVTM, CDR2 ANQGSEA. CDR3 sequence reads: CSGGRRVNEQFF. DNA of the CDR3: TGCAGCGGGGGGAGGAGGGTCAATGAGCAGTTCTTC.

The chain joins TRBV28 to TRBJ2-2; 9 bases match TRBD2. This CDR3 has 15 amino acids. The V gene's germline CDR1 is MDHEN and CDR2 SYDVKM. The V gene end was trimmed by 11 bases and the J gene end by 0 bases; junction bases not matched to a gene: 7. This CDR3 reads CALRAGGANTGELFF. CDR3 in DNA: TGTGCCCTCCGGGCGGGAGGGGCGAACACCGGGGAGCTGTTTTTT.

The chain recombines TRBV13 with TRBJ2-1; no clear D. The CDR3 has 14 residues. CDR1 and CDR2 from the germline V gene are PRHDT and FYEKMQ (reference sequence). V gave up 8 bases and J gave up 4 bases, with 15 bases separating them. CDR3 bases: TGTGCCAGCGTTGGGGTAGGCCGGTACAATGAGCAGTTCTTC. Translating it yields CASVGVGRYNEQFF.

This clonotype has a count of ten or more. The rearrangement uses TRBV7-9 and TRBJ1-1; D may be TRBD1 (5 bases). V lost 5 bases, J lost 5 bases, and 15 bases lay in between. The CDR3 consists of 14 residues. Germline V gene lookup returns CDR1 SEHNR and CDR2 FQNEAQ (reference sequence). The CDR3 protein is CASSLAQRGTEAFF. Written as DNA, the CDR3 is TGTGCCAGCAGCCTGGCCCAGAGGGGAACTGAAGCTTTCTTT.

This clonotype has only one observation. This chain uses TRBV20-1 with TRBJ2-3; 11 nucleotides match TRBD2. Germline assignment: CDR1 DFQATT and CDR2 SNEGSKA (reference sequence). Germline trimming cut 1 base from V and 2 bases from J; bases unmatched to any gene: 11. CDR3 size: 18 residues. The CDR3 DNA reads TGCAGTGCTAGAGCCCACTCCCCTAGCGGGGGGCCCACAGATACGCAGTATTTT. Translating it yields CSARAHSPSGGPTDTQYF.

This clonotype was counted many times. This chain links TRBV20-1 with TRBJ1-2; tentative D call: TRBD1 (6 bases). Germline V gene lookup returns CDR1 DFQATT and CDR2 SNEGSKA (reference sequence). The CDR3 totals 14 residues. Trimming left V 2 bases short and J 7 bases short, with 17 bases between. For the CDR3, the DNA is TGCAGTGCTAGACTGGTCCCAGGGGAATCTGGCTACACCTTC. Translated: CSARLVPGESGYTF.

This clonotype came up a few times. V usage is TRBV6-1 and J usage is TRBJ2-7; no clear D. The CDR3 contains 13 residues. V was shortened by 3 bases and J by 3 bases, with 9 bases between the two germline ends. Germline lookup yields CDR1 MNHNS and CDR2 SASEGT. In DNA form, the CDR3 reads TGTGCCAGCAGTGATTGGCAGAGCTACGAGCAGTACTTC. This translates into CASSDWQSYEQYF.

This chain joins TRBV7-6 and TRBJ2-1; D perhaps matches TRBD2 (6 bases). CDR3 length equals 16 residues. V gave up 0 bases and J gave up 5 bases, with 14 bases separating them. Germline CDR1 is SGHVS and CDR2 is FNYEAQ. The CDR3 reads CASSLAFGGGDNEQFF. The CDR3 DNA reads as TGTGCCAGCAGCTTAGCGTTCGGCGGAGGGGACAATGAGCAGTTCTTC.